The 21 T cell receptor beta chains reported below all come from one sample, sequenced in a study of shared clonotypes between healthy human individuals (dated by TCRdb to the early 2020s). Library generation was performed with the immunoSEQ multiplex PCR assay. TCRdb holds this immuneACCESS table with in-frame rearrangements only. Some clones are missing; in checked studies, unresolved V genes explain under half, and the rest has no known cause. Counted in this sample were 1,400,000 or so clones; 98% of them appeared once. The ten largest clones represent about 0.35% of the sample. The sequenced sample was naive CD4+ T cells sorted from blood. The cell subset or site tag for this specimen amounts to: CD45RA+ positively selected. The receptors originated from a man aged 25-45 years in good health.

The chain joins TRBV9 to TRBJ1-1, with TRBD1 matching over 10 bases. Germline assignment: CDR1 SGDLS and CDR2 YYNGEE. CDR3 length: 15 residues. Trimming took 0 bases from V and 5 from J; bases not matched to a gene: 4. The CDR3 nucleotides read TGTGCCAGCAGCGTAGGCGGGACAGGGGCAACTGAAGCTTTCTTT. Its protein product is CASSVGGTGATEAFF.

The rearrangement joins TRBV5-1 to TRBJ2-7, with no clear D. In germline, CDR1 is SGHRS, CDR2 YFSETQ. Trimming cost V 1 base and J 9 bases, with 17 bases left between them. This CDR3 is built from 14 residues. The CDR3 DNA is TGCGCCAGCAGCTTGCCAACCGGACCGAGCGTGCAGTACTTC. This encodes CASSLPTGPSVQYF.

A single count supports this clone. The genes are TRBV30 and TRBJ2-7; 13 nucleotides line up with TRBD2. CDR1 is GTSNPN and CDR2 is SVGIG in the germline V gene (reference sequence). V trimming: 3 bases; J trimming: 6 bases; junction bases outside the gene matches: 2. This CDR3 is built from 13 residues. The CDR3, as DNA: TGTGCCTGGAGACTAGCGGGAGGGGGCGAGCAGTACTTC. Encoded protein: CAWRLAGGGEQYF.

This rearrangement joins TRBV2 to TRBJ2-3; 8 positions match TRBD1. Germline loops: CDR1 SNHLY, CDR2 FYNNEI. This CDR3 has 16 residues. The trim removed 6 bases at V and 0 bases at J, leaving 8 bases unmatched. The DNA for the CDR3 is TGTGCCAGCAGCAAGCGGACAGGGTTAAGCACAGATACGCAGTATTTT. As protein: CASSKRTGLSTDTQYF.

This chain connects TRBV11-1 to TRBJ2-2, with 7 bases matching TRBD1. This CDR3 spans 13 amino acids. V dropped 5 bases and J dropped 8; count of bases not matched to a gene: 5. The V gene's germline CDR1 is SGHAT and CDR2 FQDESV (reference sequence). The CDR3 here is CASSRQGYGELFF. In nucleotides, the CDR3 is TGTGCCAGCAGCCGACAGGGTTATGGGGAGCTGTTTTTT.

As to this clone: Other DNA sequences in the same sample also yield this CDR3. This sequence joins TRBV18 and TRBJ2-1; possibly TRBD1 for D (6 bases). Trimming cost V 3 bases and J 5 bases, with 11 bases left between them. The CDR3 totals 14 residues. Germline values: CDR1 KGHSH, CDR2 LQKENI. CDR3 coding DNA: TGTGCCAGCTCACCGCGGACAGCAGACAATGAGCAGTTCTTC. Translation: CASSPRTADNEQFF.

This chain joins TRBV20-1 and TRBJ2-1; D gene unclear. Trimming shortened V by 7 bases and J by 3 bases, and 7 bases separated the two germline ends. Germline V CDR1 and CDR2: DFQATT, SNEGSKA (reference sequence). The CDR3 loop spans 11 amino acids. The CDR3 DNA reads as TGCAGTGGAAAGGGCTACAATGAGCAGTTCTTC. It is translated as CSGKGYNEQFF.

V gene TRBV10-3 combines with J gene TRBJ1-2; TRBD1 matches at 11 bases. Germline V gene data show CDR1 as ENHRY and CDR2 as SYGVKD. The V and J ends lost 11 bases and 4 bases, in that order; junction bases with no gene match: 6. This CDR3 spans 13 amino acids. This CDR3 reads CASRTGGIYGYTF. The CDR3 bases are TGTGCCTCAAGGACAGGGGGCATCTATGGCTACACCTTC.

As concerns this clone: Other DNA sequences from this sample encode an identical CDR3 as well. The chain carries TRBV5-1 and TRBJ2-7; perhaps TRBD1 as D (6 bases). The CDR3 has 13 residues. Germline V gene lookup returns CDR1 SGHRS and CDR2 YFSETQ. With 0 bases removed from V and 6 bases from J, the gap between germline ends came to 10 bases. CDR3 DNA: TGCGCCAGCAGCTTGGACAGGGTGGGCGAGCAGTACTTC. This codes for CASSLDRVGEQYF. Full variable domain (missing parts from reference TRBV5-1 and TRBJ2-7): KAGVTQTPRYLIKTRGQQVTLSCSPISGHRSVSWYQQTPGQGLQFLFEYFSETQRNKGNFPGRFSGRQFSNSRSEMNVSTLELGDSALYLCASSLDRVGEQYFGPGTRLTVT.

This rearrangement joins TRBV5-4 to TRBJ2-1, with 8 bases lining up with TRBD2. CDR1 SGHNT and CDR2 YYREEE come from the germline V gene (reference sequence). Unmatched junction bases numbered 5, after V lost 5 bases and J lost 4 bases. CDR3 length: 14 amino acids. CDR3 loop: CASSQRERYNEQFF. As DNA, the CDR3 is TGTGCCAGCAGTCAGCGGGAGAGGTACAATGAGCAGTTCTTC.

The gene calls are TRBV7-2 and TRBJ1-4, with D maybe TRBD1 (6 bases). Trimming stripped 1 base from V and 4 bases from J, with 13 bases between. CDR3 length: 16 amino acids. Germline CDR1 SGHTA, CDR2 FQGNSA. In nucleotides, the CDR3 is TGTGCCAGCAGCTTAGTTACAGGGACCTTTAATGAAAAACTGTTTTTT. Translating it yields CASSLVTGTFNEKLFF.

This chain joins TRBV20-1 and TRBJ1-1, with D uncertain. V was shortened by 3 bases and J by 13 bases, with 15 bases between the two germline ends. This CDR3 has 11 amino acids. Germline assignment: CDR1 DFQATT and CDR2 SNEGSKA (reference sequence). The DNA for the CDR3 is TGCAGTGCTAGTTTTAGTGAGTCAGGTTTCTTT. Translated: CSASFSESGFF.

The chain is built from TRBV27 and TRBJ2-7; D remains unclear. The CDR3 spans 13 residues. V lost 6 bases and J lost 3, with 12 bases in between. CDR1 is MNHEY, CDR2 SMNVEV, per germline (reference sequence). The CDR3 bases are TGTGCCAGCAGGGAGACTCTGGGCTACGAGCAGTACTTC. Translated: CASRETLGYEQYF.

This chain uses TRBV5-5 with TRBJ2-1, with 9 positions matching TRBD1. The germline gives CDR1 SGHKS, CDR2 YYEKEE (reference sequence). J gave up 7 bases and V 7 bases, and 6 bases lay outside the gene matches. The CDR3 sequence is 13 residues long. In DNA form, the CDR3 reads TGTGCCAGCGCTGGACAGGGGAGGAATGAGCAGTTCTTC. Protein sequence: CASAGQGRNEQFF.

The chain is built from TRBV6-1 and TRBJ2-1; D unclear. The V end was cut by 3 bases, the J end by 4 bases, with 10 bases between. The CDR3 is 14 amino acids. Germline loops: CDR1 MNHNS, CDR2 SASEGT. The CDR3 spells CASSDGPLYNEQFF. The DNA for the CDR3 is TGTGCCAGCAGTGATGGCCCCCTATACAATGAGCAGTTCTTC.

This sequence joins TRBV28 and TRBJ1-2; D not resolved. The V and J ends lost 7 bases and 0 bases respectively, with 9 bases between them. Germline loops: CDR1 MDHEN, CDR2 SYDVKM. CDR3 length: 13 amino acids. The CDR3 here is CASISKPNYGYTF. The CDR3 DNA follows: TGTGCCAGCATTTCAAAGCCTAACTATGGCTACACCTTC.

This clone was observed a single time. The rearrangement uses TRBV18 and TRBJ2-5; D gene uncertain. Germline CDR1 is KGHSH and CDR2 is LQKENI. V shed 5 bases and J shed 3 bases, with 4 bases lying between them. CDR3 length: 11 residues. For the CDR3, the DNA is TGTGCCAGCTCATCGGAAGAGACCCAGTACTTC. This codes for CASSSEETQYF. Using reference TRBV18 and TRBJ2-5 for the parts outside the CDR3, the full variable domain is NAGVMQNPRHLVRRRGQEARLRCSPMKGHSHVYWYRQLPEEGLKFMVYLQKENIIDESGMPKERFSAEFPKEGPSILRIQQVVRGDSAAYFCASSSEETQYFGPGTRLLVL.

The chain uses TRBV18 and TRBJ2-6; a weak D match, TRBD1 (6 bases). The V end lost 6 bases, the J end lost 2 bases, and 14 bases lay between the germline ends. CDR1 and CDR2 (germline): KGHSH, LQKENI. The CDR3 length is 16 residues. CDR3 sequence: CASSPSTGPGANVLTF. The CDR3 region has the DNA TGTGCCAGCTCGCCCTCCACAGGGCCTGGGGCCAACGTCCTGACTTTC.

The chain links TRBV5-1 to TRBJ2-3; D remains unclear. Germline values: CDR1 SGHRS, CDR2 YFSETQ. CDR3 length: 15 residues. With 4 bases removed from V and 0 bases from J, the gap between germline ends came to 12 bases. The CDR3 sequence is CASSPSKASTDTQYF. CDR3 sequence (DNA): TGCGCCAGCAGCCCCAGCAAAGCTAGCACAGATACGCAGTATTTT. Based on the CDR3 plus reference TRBV5-1 and TRBJ2-3, the full variable domain is KAGVTQTPRYLIKTRGQQVTLSCSPISGHRSVSWYQQTPGQGLQFLFEYFSETQRNKGNFPGRFSGRQFSNSRSEMNVSTLELGDSALYLCASSPSKASTDTQYFGPGTRLTVL.

The rearrangement links TRBV15 to TRBJ2-7; the D gene is possibly TRBD1 (5 bases). The CDR3 spans 14 residues. Trimming shortened V by 1 base and J by 4 bases, and 11 bases separated the two germline ends. CDR1 LNHNV and CDR2 YYDKDF come from the germline V gene (reference sequence). CDR3 region: CATSRVPRVYEQYF. The CDR3 DNA reads TGTGCCACCAGCAGAGTGCCCAGGGTGTACGAGCAGTACTTC.

Notes on this clone: This specimen includes other DNA sequences encoding the same CDR3. This chain uses TRBV18 with TRBJ2-3; D is unresolved. CDR1 is KGHSH and CDR2 is LQKENI in the germline V gene. The V gene lost 3 bases and the J gene lost 2 bases, with 6 bases spanning the gap. The CDR3 covers 13 residues. CDR3 sequence reads: CASSPLITDTQYF. The CDR3 DNA reads as TGTGCCAGCTCACCGCTAATCACAGATACGCAGTATTTT.